One sample yielded the 24 T cell receptor beta chains listed below, sequenced in a study of glioma-infiltrating T cells after dendritic cell vaccination. The repertoire was sequenced with immunoSEQ multiplex PCR; TCRdb's copy has only in-frame clones and lacks some. The table includes tens of thousands of clones, roughly 87% detected once. The sequencing here drew on blood, taken before dendritic cell vaccination. The source is a human donor with glioblastoma.

The gene calls are TRBV4-1 and TRBJ1-5, with unresolved D. The CDR3 is made up of 15 amino acids. CDR1 is MGHRA, CDR2 YSYEKL, per germline. Trimming took off 0 bases at V and 2 bases at J, with 8 bases between the two ends. CDR3 sequence: CASSQDSSGNQPQHF. In DNA form, the CDR3 reads TGCGCCAGCAGCCAAGATTCCAGCGGCAATCAGCCCCAGCATTTT.

This chain joins TRBV30 and TRBJ2-6; D gene unclear. The CDR3 covers 13 residues. Trimming took off 3 bases at V and 2 bases at J, with 5 bases between the two ends. From germline, CDR1 is GTSNPN and CDR2 SVGIG (reference sequence). The DNA for the CDR3 is TGTGCCTGGAGAACTACTGGGGCCAACGTCCTGACTTTC. Translation gives CAWRTTGANVLTF.

In this sample, this clone turned up once. The V gene is TRBV6-5, the J gene TRBJ2-7, with TRBD1 as a possible D gene (8 bases). This CDR3 region has 14 residues. Trimming took off 5 bases at V and 6 bases at J, with 17 bases between the two ends. The V gene's germline CDR1 is MNHEY and CDR2 SVGAGI. In nucleotides, the CDR3 is TGTGCCAGCAGTACGAACAGGGGGGGCGCCGAGCAGTACGTC. This encodes CASSTNRGGAEQYV.

CDR3 protein: CASKVRDTEAFF. The CDR3 coding sequence is TGTGCCAGCAAAGTCCGGGACACTGAAGCTTTCTTT. The chain links TRBV27 to TRBJ1-1; D gene ambiguous. The germline V gene encodes CDR1 MNHEY and CDR2 SMNVEV (reference sequence). Trimming removed 7 bases from V and 3 bases from J, with 9 bases in between. This CDR3 has 12 residues.

V usage is TRBV29-1 and J usage is TRBJ1-2; D is possibly TRBD1 (6 bases). The ends were cut back, 5 bases at V and 0 bases at J, with 16 bases in the middle. Germline loops: CDR1 SQVTM, CDR2 ANQGSEA. This CDR3 has 15 amino acids. The CDR3 region has the DNA TGCAGCGTTTTAACACAGGGTGGAGCTAACTATGGCTACACCTTC. It codes for CSVLTQGGANYGYTF.

This sequence joins TRBV10-3 and TRBJ1-1; D is possibly TRBD1 (5 bases). This CDR3 region has 11 residues. V was clipped by 4 bases and J by 6 bases, with 6 bases between them. Germline V gives CDR1 ENHRY, CDR2 SYGVKD. The CDR3 spells CAISGGAEAFF. In DNA, the CDR3 is TGTGCCATCAGTGGGGGGGCTGAAGCTTTCTTT.

The chain carries TRBV6-6 and TRBJ1-5, with D perhaps TRBD1 (5 bases). Trimming took 7 bases from V and 5 from J, leaving 9 bases between them. Germline V gene data show CDR1 as MNHNY and CDR2 as SVGAGI (reference sequence). This CDR3 has 12 residues. As DNA, the CDR3 is TGTGCCAGCACAGGAGGGGATCAGCCCCAGCATTTT. Its translation: CASTGGDQPQHF.

The V call is TRBV6-6, the J call TRBJ2-3; D is uncertain. The V end lost 8 bases, the J end lost 0 bases, and 18 bases lay between the germline ends. CDR3 length: 16 amino acids. Per germline, CDR1 MNHNY and CDR2 SVGAGI (reference sequence). In nucleotides, the CDR3 is TGTGCCAGCGATCCCACCAGGATCGCTAGCACAGATACGCAGTATTTT. Translation: CASDPTRIASTDTQYF.

The chain recombines TRBV27 with TRBJ2-7; 7 bases match TRBD2. Per germline, CDR1 MNHEY and CDR2 SMNVEV (reference sequence). There are 17 residues in the CDR3. The J segment lost 6 bases and the V segment lost 1 base, leaving 15 bases of the junction unmatched. CDR3 nucleotide sequence: TGTGCCAGCAGTTTATTATCGGGAGGCAGGGTAATGGTCGAGCAGTACTTC. It encodes CASSLLSGGRVMVEQYF.

The V call is TRBV27, the J call TRBJ2-7, with 8 bases that match TRBD1. Per the germline V gene, CDR1 is MNHEY and CDR2 is SMNVEV (reference sequence). This CDR3 contains 13 residues. J gave up 6 bases and V 5 bases, and 6 bases lay outside the gene matches. The CDR3 loop reads CASSTRTGFEQYF. DNA for the CDR3: TGTGCCAGCAGTACCCGGACAGGGTTCGAGCAGTACTTC.

This clone was picked up one time. V and J are TRBV7-7 and TRBJ2-1; unclear D gene. Germline CDR1 SSHAT, CDR2 FNYEAQ (reference sequence). There are 16 residues in the CDR3. The V and J ends lost 1 base and 4 bases respectively, with 14 bases between them. In DNA, the CDR3 is TGTGCCAGCAGCTTAGAGTTTGGGCCAGATTACAATGAGCAGTTCTTC. It codes for CASSLEFGPDYNEQFF.

The J gene is TRBJ1-5, the V gene TRBV1; the D call TRBD1 from the table was never checked on the DNA. TRBV1 is termed a pseudogene. This CDR3 has 14 residues. The CDR3 DNA reads as TGCACCAGCAGCCGGACAGGGGGAGGGCAGCCCCAGCATTTT. Residues: CTSSRTGGGQPQHF.

The chain combines TRBV27 with TRBJ2-5; D may be TRBD2 (6 bases). Germline CDR1 is MNHEY and CDR2 is SMNVEV (reference sequence). This CDR3 has 16 amino acids. Trimming took off 6 bases at V and 1 base at J, with 18 bases between the two ends. This chain's CDR3 is CASRDRGQGGQETQYF. The CDR3 region has the DNA TGTGCCAGCAGGGACCGGGGCCAGGGAGGCCAAGAGACCCAGTACTTC.

The chain couples TRBV11-2 to TRBJ1-2; no clear D. Trimming shortened V by 1 base and J by 8 bases, and 11 bases separated the two germline ends. Germline V CDR1 and CDR2: SGHAT, FQNNGV. The CDR3 spans 13 residues. The chain's CDR3 is CASSLVPGLGYTF. The CDR3 bases are TGTGCCAGCAGCTTAGTGCCGGGGTTGGGCTACACCTTC. Based on the CDR3 plus reference TRBV11-2 and TRBJ1-2, the full variable domain is EAGVAQSPRYKIIEKRQSVAFWCNPISGHATLYWYQQILGQGPKLLIQFQNNGVVDDSQLPKDRFSAERLKGVDSTLKIQPAKLEDSAVYLCASSLVPGLGYTFGSGTRLTVV.

J is TRBJ1-1 and V is TRBV19; D possibly corresponds to TRBD1 (5 bases). The V gene lost 4 bases and the J gene lost 11 bases, with 14 bases spanning the gap. Germline assignment: CDR1 LNHDA and CDR2 SQIVND (reference sequence). There are 12 residues in the CDR3. The CDR3: CASSTGPPGAFF. CDR3 DNA: TGTGCCAGTAGTACCGGGCCCCCAGGGGCTTTCTTT.

V is TRBV2 and J is TRBJ1-4, with D uncertain. The length of the CDR3 is 14 residues. Germline values: CDR1 SNHLY, CDR2 FYNNEI. The V end was cut by 11 bases, the J end by 0 bases, with 13 bases between. The CDR3 region is CALKRSATNEKLFF. DNA for the CDR3: TGTGCCCTAAAACGGTCCGCAACTAATGAAAAACTGTTTTTT.

This chain links TRBV4-1 with TRBJ2-5, with D possibly matching TRBD2 (6 bases). From germline, CDR1 is MGHRA and CDR2 YSYEKL. CDR3 length equals 17 residues. The V gene lost 1 base and the J gene lost 0 bases, with 15 bases spanning the gap. CDR3 region: CASSQGGVRGNQETQYF. The CDR3 nucleotides are TGCGCCAGCAGCCAAGGCGGGGTGCGGGGCAACCAAGAGACCCAGTACTTC.

The V and J genes are TRBV5-1 and TRBJ1-2; 8 bases match TRBD1. This CDR3 contains 12 residues. CDR1 SGHRS and CDR2 YFSETQ come from the germline V gene. The trim removed 2 bases at V and 8 bases at J, leaving 2 bases unmatched. The DNA of the CDR3 is TGCGCCAGCAGCTTTGACAGGGGAGGCTACACCTTC. Translating it yields CASSFDRGGYTF.

The rearrangement joins TRBV7-9 to TRBJ1-5; D is undetermined. CDR1 is SEHNR, CDR2 FQNEAQ, per germline (reference sequence). The CDR3 runs 14 residues. With 1 base removed from V and 4 bases from J, the gap between germline ends came to 8 bases. The CDR3 loop is CASSLGAKNQPQHF. As DNA, the CDR3 is TGTGCCAGCAGCTTAGGGGCCAAAAATCAGCCCCAGCATTTT.

The chain recombines TRBV6-5 with TRBJ1-4; D gene unclear. Germline CDR1 MNHEY, CDR2 SVGAGI. The CDR3 has 16 amino acids. V was pared by 2 bases and J by 0 bases, with 10 bases between. The CDR3 coding sequence is TGTGCCAGCAGTTACACTGTCTCCGCAACTAATGAAAAACTGTTTTTT. Its translation: CASSYTVSATNEKLFF.

The chain joins TRBV19 to TRBJ2-5; 9 nucleotides line up with TRBD1. The CDR3 length is 17 residues. Germline assignment: CDR1 LNHDA and CDR2 SQIVND (reference sequence). The V gene end was trimmed by 5 bases and the J gene end by 3 bases; junction bases not matched to a gene: 13. DNA for the CDR3: TGTGCCAGTAGTCCCCGGTGGGACAGGGTGGGGGAAGAGACCCAGTACTTC. Residues: CASSPRWDRVGEETQYF.

The chain links TRBV19 to TRBJ1-2; 11 positions agree with TRBD1. V lost 6 bases, J lost 4 bases, and 4 bases stayed unmatched. CDR3 length: 14 amino acids. CDR1 LNHDA and CDR2 SQIVND come from the germline V gene (reference sequence). The CDR3 loop reads CASSPGTGGYGYTF. CDR3 nucleotide sequence: TGTGCCAGTAGCCCTGGGACAGGGGGCTATGGCTACACCTTC. The full variable domain, with the rest looked up from reference TRBV19 and TRBJ1-2, is DGGITQSPKYLFRKEGQNVTLSCEQNLNHDAMYWYRQDPGQGLRLIYYSQIVNDFQKGDIAEGYSVSREKKESFPLTVTSAQKNPTAFYLCASSPGTGGYGYTFGSGTRLTVV.

The chain has TRBV18 and TRBJ1-3; maybe TRBD1 (5 bases). The V gene's germline CDR1 is KGHSH and CDR2 LQKENI. This CDR3 is 17 amino acids long. Trimming removed 3 bases at V and 2 bases at J, with 17 bases between. CDR3 bases: TGTGCCAGCTCACCCGGTGGGACGGGAGTTACTGGAAACACCATATATTTT. This translates into CASSPGGTGVTGNTIYF. Full variable domain (missing parts from reference TRBV18 and TRBJ1-3): NAGVMQNPRHLVRRRGQEARLRCSPMKGHSHVYWYRQLPEEGLKFMVYLQKENIIDESGMPKERFSAEFPKEGPSILRIQQVVRGDSAAYFCASSPGGTGVTGNTIYFGEGSWLTVV.

This chain links TRBV19 with TRBJ1-5, with unresolved D. The CDR3 consists of 15 residues. The V and J ends lost 4 bases and 0 bases respectively, with 10 bases between them. CDR1 LNHDA and CDR2 SQIVND come from the germline V gene (reference sequence). This chain's CDR3 is CASSSRFNSNQPQHF. Written as DNA, the CDR3 is TGTGCCAGTAGTAGCAGATTCAATAGCAATCAGCCCCAGCATTTT.